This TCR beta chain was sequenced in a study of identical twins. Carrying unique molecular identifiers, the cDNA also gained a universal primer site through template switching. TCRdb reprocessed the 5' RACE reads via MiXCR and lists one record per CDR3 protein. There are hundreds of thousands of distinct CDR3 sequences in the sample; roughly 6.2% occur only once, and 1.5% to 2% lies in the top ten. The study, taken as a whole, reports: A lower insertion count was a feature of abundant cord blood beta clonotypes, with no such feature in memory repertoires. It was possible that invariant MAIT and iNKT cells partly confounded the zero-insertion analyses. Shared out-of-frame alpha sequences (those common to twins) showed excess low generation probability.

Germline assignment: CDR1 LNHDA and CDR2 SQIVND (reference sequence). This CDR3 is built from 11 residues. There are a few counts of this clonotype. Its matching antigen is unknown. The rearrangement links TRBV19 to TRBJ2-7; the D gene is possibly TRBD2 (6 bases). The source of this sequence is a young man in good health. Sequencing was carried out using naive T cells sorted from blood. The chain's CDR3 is CASSIWDFEGV. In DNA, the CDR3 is TGTGCCAGTAGTATTTGGGACTTCGAGGGCGTC.